These T cell receptor beta chains were read from a single sample in a study of T cell responses to AZD1222 COVID-19 vaccine. The data were produced by immunoSEQ multiplex PCR, yet TCRdb's version contains in-frame clones alone and is incomplete. Here the sample spans about 130,000 clones, approximately 91% being singletons. Sequencing was performed on peripheral blood, taken on day 0 of AZD1222 vaccination. The receptor set was obtained from an adult in good health. Both conserved end residues are part of each CDR3. The order of the fields is D gene, V gene, J gene, clone size, CDR3 protein, CDR3 DNA. The D gene is left open where the match is weak. Clone size appears in some rows only: once, few, many, or a class for an expanded clone.

>.|TRBV6-5|TRBJ1-2|.
CASSYSSPARYGYTF
TGTGCCAGCAGTTATTCTTCCCCAGCCCGTTATGGCTACACCTTC
>.|TRBV5-1|TRBJ2-1|.
CASSLGGRDFRSYNEQFF
TGCGCCAGCAGCTTGGGGGGAAGAGATTTCCGCTCCTACAATGAGCAGTTCTTC
>TRBD1|TRBV5-1|TRBJ1-2|.
CASSLATNYRGLYGYTF
TGCGCCAGCAGCTTGGCGACTAACTACAGGGGGCTTTATGGCTACACCTTC
>TRBD1|TRBV5-6|TRBJ1-2|once
CASSLNGQGRNYGYTF
TGTGCCAGCAGCTTGAACGGACAGGGTCGGAACTATGGCTACACCTTC
>TRBD1|TRBV5-1|TRBJ2-1|.
CASSFPGQGAGEQFF
TGCGCCAGCAGCTTCCCGGGACAGGGGGCGGGTGAGCAGTTCTTC
>.|TRBV7-8|TRBJ1-6|once
CASSKPTDTYNSPLHF
TGTGCCAGCAGTAAACCGACGGACACCTATAATTCACCCCTCCACTTT
>TRBD1|TRBV5-1|TRBJ2-7|.
CASSFGQGPYEQYF
TGCGCCAGCAGCTTCGGACAGGGCCCCTACGAGCAGTACTTC
>.|TRBV3-1/TRBV3-2|TRBJ1-3|.
CASSQSRAGGNTIYF
TGTGCCAGCAGCCAAAGCAGGGCTGGAGGAAACACCATATATTTT
>.|TRBV10-3|TRBJ1-2|few
CAISPESGGYTF
TGTGCCATCAGTCCGGAATCAGGGGGCTACACCTTC
>.|TRBV6-5|TRBJ1-5|.
CASTQASSTLRAQHF
TGTGCCAGCACCCAGGCTTCAAGTACCCTTCGGGCCCAGCATTTT
>TRBD2|TRBV29-1|TRBJ2-3|.
CSVEDSPSGGIDTQYF
TGCAGCGTTGAAGATAGTCCTAGCGGGGGAATAGATACGCAGTATTTT
>TRBD1|TRBV18|TRBJ1-1|.
CASSFRQGVNTEAFF
TGTGCCAGCTCATTCCGACAGGGAGTGAACACTGAAGCTTTCTTT
>.|TRBV12-5|TRBJ2-7|.
CASGPTDGAYEQYF
TGTGCTAGTGGTCCGACCGACGGAGCCTACGAGCAGTACTTC
>.|TRBV6-2/TRBV6-3|TRBJ2-7|.
CASSYPDGYEQYF
TGTGCCAGCAGTTACCCCGACGGTTACGAGCAGTACTTC
>.|TRBV6-5|TRBJ1-6|.
CASSSDRNSPLHF
TGTGCCAGCAGTTCCGACAGGAATTCACCCCTCCACTTT
>.|TRBV5-6|TRBJ1-2|.
CASSFWANYGYTF
TGTGCCAGCAGCTTCTGGGCTAACTATGGCTACACCTTC
>.|TRBV30|TRBJ2-7|.
CAWSALYEQYF
TGTGCCTGGAGTGCTCTTTACGAGCAGTACTTC
>.|TRBV18|TRBJ2-1|.
CASSPQGTGASYNEQFF
TGTGCCAGCTCACCACAAGGGACGGGGGCCTCCTACAATGAGCAGTTCTTC
>.|TRBV9|TRBJ1-1|.
CASSVGGEAMNTEAFF
TGTGCCAGCAGCGTCGGGGGCGAGGCGATGAACACTGAAGCTTTCTTT
>.|TRBV6-1|TRBJ1-6|.
CASSEDEGSRSPLHF
TGTGCCAGCAGTGAAGATGAGGGAAGCCGGTCACCCCTCCACTTT
>TRBD1|TRBV19|TRBJ1-2|.
CASSIGPRTGNGYTF
TGTGCCAGTAGTATAGGACCCCGGACAGGCAATGGCTACACCTTC
>.|TRBV5-1|TRBJ1-3|.
CASSLEGNGNTIYF
TGCGCCAGCAGCTTGGAGGGAAATGGAAACACCATATATTTT
>.|TRBV2|TRBJ1-5|once
CASSARGISASNQPQHF
TGTGCCAGCAGTGCGAGGGGGATCTCAGCCAGCAATCAGCCCCAGCATTTT
>.|TRBV30|TRBJ2-7|once
CAWSVGGREQYF
TGTGCCTGGAGTGTAGGGGGGCGCGAGCAGTACTTC
>.|TRBV7-2|TRBJ2-2|.
CASSLYATTNTGELFF
TGTGCCAGCAGCTTATACGCGACAACGAACACCGGGGAGCTGTTTTTT
>.|TRBV7-2|TRBJ2-1|.
CASSLWGSNEQFF
TGTGCCAGCAGCTTATGGGGTAGCAATGAGCAGTTCTTC
>TRBD2|TRBV27|TRBJ2-1|.
CATTSGVGSYNEQFF
TGTGCCACCACTAGCGGGGTAGGTAGCTACAATGAGCAGTTCTTC
>.|TRBV5-6|TRBJ2-7|few
CASSHDRYHEQYF
TGTGCCAGCAGTCACGACAGGTACCACGAGCAGTACTTC
>.|TRBV5-4|TRBJ1-1|.
CASTLRVGEYTEAFF
TGTGCCAGCACACTCCGGGTGGGGGAGTACACTGAAGCTTTCTTT
>.|TRBV5-1|TRBJ1-4|.
CASSGTAGHNEKLFF
TGCGCCAGCAGCGGGACGGCCGGACACAATGAAAAACTGTTTTTT
>TRBD1|TRBV4-1|TRBJ1-2|.
CASSPPGQGDYGYTF
TGCGCCAGCAGCCCACCGGGACAGGGTGACTATGGCTACACCTTC
>.|TRBV5-1|TRBJ1-6|.
CASSLGRNSPLHF
TGCGCCAGCAGCTTGGGTAGGAATTCACCCCTCCACTTT
>.|TRBV15|TRBJ1-1|.
CATSRAQGTEAFF
TGTGCCACCAGCAGAGCCCAGGGGACTGAAGCTTTCTTT
>TRBD1|TRBV5-6|TRBJ2-2|.
CASSRTGTGGPGELFF
TGTGCCAGCAGCAGAACCGGGACAGGTGGGCCCGGGGAGCTGTTTTTT
>.|TRBV2|TRBJ1-3|.
CASSIGASGNTIYF
TGTGCCAGCAGTATCGGAGCCTCTGGAAACACCATATATTTT
>.|TRBV7-8|TRBJ2-2|.
CASSLVTLGVRELFF
TGTGCCAGCAGCTTAGTTACCCTAGGCGTCCGAGAGCTGTTTTTT
>.|TRBV5-6|TRBJ1-1|.
CASSLGSGRTEAFF
TGTGCCAGCTCCCTGGGGTCAGGGCGCACTGAAGCTTTCTTT
>TRBD1|TRBV3-1/TRBV3-2|TRBJ2-7|.
CASSQPGTVYEQYF
TGTGCCAGCAGCCAACCTGGGACAGTCTACGAGCAGTACTTC
>.|TRBV27|TRBJ1-6|.
CASSSPAGNSPLHF
TGTGCCAGCAGTTCCCCGGCAGGAAATTCACCCCTCCACTTT
>.|TRBV6-1|TRBJ1-5|.
CASSEKGGGYSNQPQHF
TGTGCCAGCAGTGAAAAGGGGGGGGGATATAGCAATCAGCCCCAGCATTTT
>.|TRBV9|TRBJ2-6|.
CASSLRQDRYLSGANVLTF
TGTGCCAGCAGCCTCCGACAGGACAGATACTTGTCTGGGGCCAACGTCCTGACTTTC
>TRBD1|TRBV29-1|TRBJ2-7|.
CSVGGAAEQYF
TGCAGCGTAGGGGGCGCAGCCGAGCAGTACTTC
>.|TRBV7-8|TRBJ1-2|.
CASSLDSAGSNYGYTF
TGTGCCAGCAGCTTGGACTCGGCTGGATCAAACTATGGCTACACCTTC
>TRBD1|TRBV29-1|TRBJ1-2|.
CSVAGGYGYTF
TGCAGCGTTGCAGGGGGCTATGGCTACACCTTC
>.|TRBV14|TRBJ2-7|.
CASSQPSGVGEQYF
TGTGCCAGCAGCCAACCCTCGGGGGTGGGGGAGCAGTACTTC
>.|TRBV5-1|TRBJ1-1|.
CASSSQGTEAFF
TGCGCCAGCAGCTCACAGGGAACTGAAGCTTTCTTT
>TRBD1|TRBV7-6|TRBJ1-3|.
CASSSRQGNPGNTIYF
TGTGCCAGCAGCTCCCGACAGGGGAACCCCGGAAACACCATATATTTT
>TRBD1|TRBV4-1|TRBJ1-2|.
CASSQDAGQPVTYGYTF
TGCGCCAGCAGCCAAGATGCGGGACAGCCCGTGACCTATGGCTACACCTTC
>TRBD1|TRBV6-5|TRBJ1-6|once
CASSYSRQGISGLHF
TGTGCCAGCAGTTACTCGAGACAGGGGATTTCAGGCCTCCACTTT
>.|TRBV12-3/TRBV12-4|TRBJ1-2|.
CATTGWNGYTF
TGTGCCACCACAGGGTGGAATGGCTACACCTTC
>TRBD1|TRBV5-1|TRBJ1-5|.
CASSPTDRDQPQHF
TGCGCCAGCAGCCCGACGGACAGGGATCAGCCCCAGCATTTT
>.|TRBV6-5|TRBJ1-6|once
CASSYEPNSYNSPLHF
TGTGCCAGCAGTTACGAGCCAAACTCCTATAATTCACCCCTCCACTTT
>TRBD1|TRBV9|TRBJ1-6|.
CASSAPGQGMPLHF
TGTGCCAGCAGCGCTCCGGGACAGGGTATGCCCCTCCACTTT
>TRBD2|TRBV6-1|TRBJ2-1|.
CASSEARAGGFYNEQFF
TGTGCCAGCAGTGAAGCACGGGCGGGGGGGTTCTACAATGAGCAGTTCTTC
>.|TRBV7-8|TRBJ2-7|.
CASSLPRPFEQYF
TGTGCCAGCAGCCTGCCCCGACCGTTCGAGCAGTACTTC
>TRBD1|TRBV24-1|TRBJ1-2|.
CATSDRDSHGYTF
TGTGCCACCAGTGATCGGGACAGTCATGGCTACACCTTC
>TRBD2|TRBV3-1/TRBV3-2|TRBJ2-2|.
CASSKLSGGAQTGELFF
TGTGCCAGCAGCAAGTTAAGCGGGGGGGCACAAACCGGGGAGCTGTTTTTT
>TRBD1|TRBV30|TRBJ1-5|.
CAWSVRYRGQPQHF
TGTGCCTGGAGTGTACGGTACAGGGGTCAGCCCCAGCATTTT